This T cell receptor (beta chain) originates from a study of blood T cell repertoires in COVID-19. In the study overall: COVID-19 samples, acute and convalescent, were from the United States, Italy and Spain. Sample material is recorded as cDNA or gDNA derived from T cells, B-cell-depleted T cells, or PBMCs.

As handled by the study authors: From reference gene primer amplification, estimates of nucleated cell counts were derived. Profiled with immunoSEQ multiplex PCR; TCRdb holds only in-frame clones, not every one. Clone size and the V and J calls come from that table; the DNA yielded D and trimming. Of 150,000 to 200,000 clones listed, under 95% are singletons. Germline CDR1 MNHEY, CDR2 SVGAGI. The J segment lost 0 bases and the V segment lost 4 bases, leaving 6 bases of the junction unmatched. This CDR3 contains 16 residues. Sequencing input: peripheral blood. This sequence joins TRBV6-5 and TRBJ2-1; 7 positions agree with TRBD2. This TCR came from a man between 60 and 75 years old with active or convalescent COVID-19. The DNA for the CDR3 is TGTGCCAGCAGTTTCTCTAGCGGTAGCTCCTACAATGAGCAGTTCTTC. The encoded protein is CASSFSSGSSYNEQFF.